This is a list of T cell receptor beta chains from one sample in a study of blood T cell repertoires in COVID-19. Sequenced by immunoSEQ multiplex PCR; TCRdb stores in-frame clones only, minus some. The data contain a few hundred thousand clones, 70% to 90% of them singletons. The sequenced sample consisted of PBMCs or T cells enriched from blood (not recorded which). All receptors come from a woman between 50 and 59 years old who had been exposed to COVID-19. Each CDR3 is given without its conserved first and last residue.

j_call	v_call	cdr3_aa
TRBJ1-1	TRBV12-5	ASGLEPVSAF
TRBJ1-1	TRBV29-1	SVERGGNEAF
TRBJ1-5	TRBV7-2	ASSPRSNQPQH
TRBJ1-2	TRBV19	ASSNPGGDGYT
TRBJ1-1	TRBV5-1	ASSYRDPSGAF
TRBJ2-7	TRBV6-6	ASSYTLGSYEQY
TRBJ2-3	TRBV7-2	ASSRTGGQGDTQY
TRBJ2-7	TRBV5-1	ASSLGGGQGYEQY
TRBJ1-2	TRBV3-1/TRBV3-2	ASSRFRQGVGYT
TRBJ2-4	TRBV27	ASSLFGHLSGKNIQY
TRBJ2-3	TRBV2	AKSAPGRTDTQY
TRBJ1-1	TRBV4-3	ASSPRQGVAEAF
TRBJ2-7	TRBV27	ASSFKGGGSYEQY
TRBJ2-5	TRBV13	ASSDWGQGRGQETQY
TRBJ1-5	TRBV30	AWSVGQGPNQPQH
TRBJ1-1	TRBV12-3/TRBV12-4	ASSTALNTEAF
TRBJ1-4	TRBV19	ASSMSPRGNEKLF
TRBJ1-2	TRBV7-9	ASSSRDRTRGNGYT
TRBJ1-6	TRBV28	ASSDKSTPLH
TRBJ1-2	TRBV5-1	ASSLDAQGGYGYT
TRBJ1-3	TRBV7-3	ASSLSPGDRERGSGNTIY
TRBJ1-1	TRBV3-1/TRBV3-2	ASSPRGGIRNTEAF
TRBJ1-2	TRBV3-1/TRBV3-2	ASSPRQGRGYT
TRBJ2-3	TRBV5-1	ASSLPYREHGGGTDTQY
TRBJ2-7	TRBV11-2	ASSLVGAHEQY
TRBJ2-3	TRBV2	ASSVGDSSTDTQY
TRBJ1-5	TRBV28	ASNENGNQPQH
TRBJ1-2	TRBV4-3	ASSQGRTGGGYT
TRBJ1-5	TRBV19	ASSRQEYSNQPQH
TRBJ1-2	TRBV2	ASRGLSYGYT
TRBJ1-1	TRBV5-6	ASSLAGNRVLNTEAF
TRBJ2-5	TRBV7-9	ASSLGQGARHQETQY
TRBJ2-3	TRBV11-2	ASSLLRGVGDTQY
TRBJ1-2	TRBV6-5	ASKPGQGLYGYT
TRBJ2-5	TRBV6-2/TRBV6-3	ASSSSGLETQY
TRBJ1-6	TRBV27	ASSATTPNSPLH
TRBJ1-6	TRBV5-4	ASSSGQNNSPLH
TRBJ2-6	TRBV14	ASSRRPGQGGPAGANVLT
TRBJ1-5	TRBV5-4	ASSLKFNRGNSNQPQH
TRBJ1-2	TRBV19	ASSIDGQNNYGYT
TRBJ1-2	TRBV14	ASSLEPFYGYT
TRBJ2-3	TRBV3-1/TRBV3-2	ASSQDRIAPQY
TRBJ1-4	TRBV18	ASSPDRAANEKLF
TRBJ2-7	TRBV12-3/TRBV12-4	ASRIGDYEQY
TRBJ2-5	TRBV19	ASSQGVKETQY
TRBJ2-5	TRBV10-1	ASSEGLQETQY
TRBJ1-2	TRBV18	ASSRDRGNYGYT